The rows below give T cell receptor beta chains drawn from one sample of a study of cytomegalovirus exposure and HLA in healthy donors. Data came from immunoSEQ multiplex PCR; TCRdb stores just in-frame clones and leaves some out. The sample contains some 120,000 clones, about 69% of which appear only once. Sequencing was carried out using PBMCs. Receptor source: a man aged 30-40 years in good health and CMV-seronegative. Both conserved end residues are part of each CDR3. A clone size is listed for some rows: how often the clone was seen (once, few, many), or a class if it is expanded.

cdr3_length v_call clone_size cdr3_aa
16 TRBV6-5 few CASSYSLGVSGNTIYF
16 TRBV18 NA CASSPPEGLSGNTIYF
13 TRBV6-5 few CASSYGLDYEQYF
14 TRBV4-2 many CASSQPGSPDEQYF
18 TRBV30 NA CAWSVFDPPGGSNQPQHF
15 TRBV7-2 NA CASSSGLLTTDTQYF
15 TRBV5-1 NA CASSSAYSTANEQFF
15 TRBV28 NA CASSSPTGVEYEQYF
15 TRBV6-5 NA CASTDRRGSSYEQYF
12 TRBV11-2 NA CASRYQQGLLYF
13 TRBV28 NA CASGRQGRETQYF
13 TRBV6-5 NA CASSYQDTGELFF
14 TRBV6-6 few CASSNSGTPYEQYF
16 TRBV5-1 NA CASSLGLAEASYEQYF
15 TRBV27 NA CASRRGLAGVGEQYF
15 TRBV7-9 NA CASSSRQGGSYEQYF
12 TRBV2 NA CASSEYRETQYF
16 TRBV2 NA CASSPGTSGVTDTQYF
18 TRBV27 NA CASSPGQGTSGSSIEQFF
16 TRBV6-5 NA CASSYSAQGEIYGYTF
13 TRBV29-1 few CSVRGLGVTEAFF
13 TRBV28 NA CASRQPPTYEQYF
17 TRBV27 once CASSLRPGRSYNSPLHF
18 TRBV30 NA CAWTKGLAGGPWQETQYF
19 TRBV1 NA CTSSQDLGDCPFSGNTIYF
15 TRBV7-8 NA CASSPPGLAIDTQYF
13 TRBV7-7 once CASSFRLTETQYF
16 TRBV30 NA CAWSDKQGRGNQPQHF
20 TRBV7-8 NA CASSFYSGRTGEGINEKLFF
14 TRBV4-1 NA CASSQITGSLGYTF
15 TRBV6-6 NA CASSKQGLAKNIQYF
15 TRBV27 NA CASSLTTEGARPQHF
17 TRBV18 NA CASSQTSGGAARDEQYF
15 TRBV5-4 NA CASSPGLQVPDTQYF
16 TRBV10-3 NA CAISVTPRVMNTEAFF
14 TRBV5-1 NA CASSSGAATSEQYF
16 TRBV28 NA CASSFLGTSGNNEQFF
13 TRBV6-5 NA CASRDRGTTEAFF
12 TRBV18 NA CASSPDRLEAFF
15 TRBV14 once CASSLLGEGAYEQYF
13 TRBV6-5 once CASRRLMNTEAFF
15 TRBV19 NA CASSIQLAVHNEQFF
14 TRBV6-6 NA CASSTGTTNTEAFF
17 TRBV5-1 NA CASSLNRGPLIDYGYTF
14 TRBV2 NA CASTMQGGNQPQHF
13 TRBV7-9 once CASSAGLGYGYTF
16 TRBV14 NA CASSQVVLTSGGKQYF
13 TRBV9 NA CASRKQGAHGYTF
17 TRBV9 NA CASSSGLAGAGANVLTF